These 29 T cell receptor beta chains were all obtained from the same sample, sequenced in a study of blood T cell repertoires in COVID-19. Generated by immunoSEQ multiplex PCR, the TCRdb table keeps only in-frame clones and is missing some. The repertoire holds some 250,000 clones, approximately 86% seen once, with roughly 3% in the top ten. What was sequenced was peripheral blood. The receptors stem from a woman in her thirties who had recovered from COVID-19.

This rearrangement joins TRBV19 to TRBJ2-1; perhaps TRBD2 as D (6 bases). The germline V gene encodes CDR1 LNHDA and CDR2 SQIVND (reference sequence). V shed 3 bases and J shed 12 bases, with 12 bases lying between them. The CDR3 covers 12 residues. The CDR3 DNA is TGTGCCAGTAGTATCTCCGGGGGTCGGCAGTTCTTC. Protein product: CASSISGGRQFF.

The rearrangement uses TRBV6-5 and TRBJ1-6, with TRBD1 matching over 7 bases. With 0 bases clipped from V and 2 bases from J, the junction kept 1 base outside the gene matches. CDR1 and CDR2 from the germline V gene are MNHEY and SVGAGI. The CDR3 has 16 amino acids. Here the CDR3 DNA reads TGTGCCAGCAGTTACTCAGGACAGGCCTATAATTCACCCCTCCACTTT. It codes for CASSYSGQAYNSPLHF.

The V call is TRBV5-4, the J call TRBJ1-3, with a weak D call TRBD1 (5 bases). V dropped 1 base and J dropped 8 bases, with 10 bases sitting between them. CDR3 length: 13 residues. Germline CDR1 SGHNT, CDR2 YYREEE (reference sequence). In DNA form, the CDR3 reads TGTGCCAGCAGCTTGAGGGGAGGAGACACCATATATTTT. Its translation is CASSLRGGDTIYF.

The chain recombines TRBV29-1 with TRBJ1-5; weak D call: TRBD1 (5 bases). The germline CDR1 and CDR2 sequences are SQVTM and ANQGSEA. V gave up 0 bases and J gave up 6 bases, with 9 bases separating them. CDR3 length: 13 amino acids. CDR3 residues: CSVEEGLGQPQHF. As DNA, the CDR3 is TGCAGCGTTGAAGAGGGGCTCGGTCAGCCCCAGCATTTT.

This chain joins TRBV30 and TRBJ1-2; possible D gene TRBD1, 6 bases. Per the germline V gene, CDR1 is GTSNPN and CDR2 is SVGIG (reference sequence). CDR3 length equals 13 residues. Trimming removed 4 bases at V and 5 bases at J, with 14 bases between. The CDR3 sequence: CAWKDGGQYGYTF. In DNA, the CDR3 is TGTGCCTGGAAGGACGGAGGACAGTATGGCTACACCTTC. Using reference TRBV30 and TRBJ1-2 for the parts outside the CDR3, the full variable domain is SQTIHQWPATLVQPVGSPLSLECTVEGTSNPNLYWYRQAAGRGLQLLFYSVGIGQISSEVPQNLSASRPQDRQFILSSKKLLLSDSGFYLCAWKDGGQYGYTFGSGTRLTVV.

A single count supports this clone. The chain uses TRBV6-5 and TRBJ2-2; 10 bases are shared with TRBD1. Germline trimming cut 5 bases from V and 7 bases from J; bases unmatched to any gene: 7. Per germline, CDR1 MNHEY and CDR2 SVGAGI. The CDR3 consists of 15 residues. CDR3 DNA: TGTGCCAGCAGTCGACAGGGGGCGTTGGGCGGGGAGCTGTTTTTT. Protein: CASSRQGALGGELFF.

This clone showed up just a few times. V usage is TRBV4-1 and J usage is TRBJ2-1; TRBD2 agrees at 8 bases. Germline-derived CDR1 and CDR2 are MGHRA and YSYEKL. This CDR3 contains 16 residues. V trimming: 3 bases; J trimming: 2 bases; junction bases outside the gene matches: 6. In DNA form, the CDR3 reads TGCGCCAGCAGCCAGGTAGCGGGGACAACCTACAATGAGCAGTTCTTC. Its protein is CASSQVAGTTYNEQFF.

The chain carries TRBV5-1 and TRBJ1-1; D possibly corresponds to TRBD1 (5 bases). Per germline, CDR1 SGHRS and CDR2 YFSETQ. Trimming shortened V by 3 bases and J by 3 bases, and 21 bases separated the two germline ends. The CDR3 sequence is 17 residues long. As DNA, the CDR3 is TGCGCCAGCAGCTCCACCCCGCCATCCTGGGGGGACACTGAAGCTTTCTTT. Amino acids: CASSSTPPSWGDTEAFF.

The chain carries TRBV6-2 or TRBV6-3 and TRBJ2-5; 10 bases align to TRBD2. The trim removed 5 bases at V and 5 bases at J, leaving 20 bases unmatched. The length of the CDR3 is 19 residues. Germline V lookup: CDR1 MNHEY, CDR2 SVGEGT. The CDR3 spells CASSTLRPSGGQRWETQYF. Here the CDR3 DNA reads TGTGCCAGCAGTACCCTCCGGCCTAGCGGGGGCCAACGTTGGGAGACCCAGTACTTC.

V and J are TRBV29-1 and TRBJ2-2, with D possibly TRBD2 on 6 matching bases. The CDR3 sequence is 19 residues long. Germline loops: CDR1 SQVTM, CDR2 ANQGSEA. The V end lost 4 bases, the J end lost 0 bases, and 24 bases lay between the germline ends. The CDR3 loop reads CSVAYFTGLRPANTGELFF. CDR3 sequence (DNA): TGCAGCGTTGCCTACTTCACGGGACTTCGGCCGGCGAACACCGGGGAGCTGTTTTTT.

The gene calls are TRBV4-1 and TRBJ2-3; 8 positions match TRBD2. This CDR3 spans 14 amino acids. Trimming took 4 bases from V and 5 from J; bases not matched to a gene: 5. Per the germline V gene, CDR1 is MGHRA and CDR2 is YSYEKL. The CDR3 loop is CASSRGLVVDTQYF. For the CDR3, the DNA is TGCGCCAGCAGCCGGGGACTAGTCGTAGATACGCAGTATTTT.

The chain uses TRBV5-4 and TRBJ1-1; 10 bases map to TRBD1. The CDR3 is 17 residues long. Trimming removed 0 bases from V and 1 base from J; junction bases left unmatched: 6. Germline lookup yields CDR1 SGHNT and CDR2 YYREEE (reference sequence). The CDR3 spells CASSLGTGGFGNTEAFF. The CDR3 nucleotides are TGTGCCAGCAGCTTGGGGACAGGGGGATTTGGGAACACTGAAGCTTTCTTT.

The rearrangement links TRBV5-6 to TRBJ2-1, with 9 bases that match TRBD2. The V segment lost 0 bases and the J segment 1 base; nucleotides outside the gene matches: 5. The CDR3 extends over 17 amino acids. CDR1 is SGHDT, CDR2 YYEEEE, per germline. CDR3: CASSLGSGGPSYNEQFF. As DNA, the CDR3 is TGTGCCAGCAGCTTGGGTAGCGGGGGCCCTTCCTACAATGAGCAGTTCTTC.

This chain uses TRBV4-1 with TRBJ2-5, with a weak D call TRBD1 (5 bases). CDR3 length: 14 residues. Germline CDR1 is MGHRA and CDR2 is YSYEKL. V shed 2 bases and J shed 5 bases, with 12 bases lying between them. CDR3 region: CASSQSGLGETQYF. DNA for the CDR3: TGCGCCAGCAGCCAATCAGGGTTGGGGGAGACCCAGTACTTC.

The CDR3 here is CASRGLAGKETQYF. In DNA, the CDR3 is TGCGCCAGCAGGGGACTAGCGGGGAAAGAGACCCAGTACTTC. This sequence joins TRBV5-1 and TRBJ2-5; 13 positions agree with TRBD2. With V trimmed by 5 bases and J by 3 bases, 1 base remained unmatched. CDR3 size: 14 residues. The germline CDR1 and CDR2 sequences are SGHRS and YFSETQ. The complete variable domain, with remaining parts taken from reference TRBV5-1 and TRBJ2-5, reads KAGVTQTPRYLIKTRGQQVTLSCSPISGHRSVSWYQQTPGQGLQFLFEYFSETQRNKGNFPGRFSGRQFSNSRSEMNVSTLELGDSALYLCASRGLAGKETQYFGPGTRLLVL.

The rearrangement uses TRBV14 and TRBJ2-1; D may be TRBD1 (5 bases). The CDR3 sequence is 15 residues long. V lost 0 bases, J lost 3 bases, and 9 bases lay in between. Germline CDR1 and CDR2: SGHDN and FVKESK. CDR3 in DNA: TGTGCCAGCAGCCAAGATCAGGGTTTCTACAATGAGCAGTTCTTC. Protein: CASSQDQGFYNEQFF.

The CDR3 DNA sequence: TGTGCCAGCAGCTTGGCCAAAGGGACAGGCCTCCAAGAGACCCAGTACTTC. Its translation is CASSLAKGTGLQETQYF. The rearrangement joins TRBV5-4 to TRBJ2-5; 8 bases agree with TRBD1. Germline V CDR1 and CDR2: SGHNT, YYREEE (reference sequence). This CDR3 comprises 17 residues. J gave up 1 base and V 0 bases, and 8 bases lay outside the gene matches.

The chain is built from TRBV10-1 and TRBJ2-2, with a possible D match to TRBD1 (5 bases). The length of the CDR3 is 13 residues. Germline CDR1 WNHNN, CDR2 SYGVQD (reference sequence). V was trimmed by 6 bases and J by 6 bases, leaving 11 bases between them. CDR3 in amino acids: CASSGHIPGELFF. CDR3 bases: TGCGCCAGCAGCGGACATATTCCCGGGGAGCTGTTTTTT.

The V and J genes are TRBV7-3 and TRBJ1-2; D gene ambiguous. This CDR3 comprises 13 residues. Germline CDR1 reads SGHTA; CDR2 reads FQGTGA. Trimming pared 1 base from V and 8 bases from J, leaving 11 bases between. The CDR3 is CASSLKLAKGYTF. The CDR3 DNA is TGTGCCAGCAGCTTAAAACTAGCGAAGGGCTACACCTTC.

J is TRBJ2-2 and V is TRBV9; TRBD1 matches at 11 bases. CDR1 is SGDLS, CDR2 YYNGEE, per germline. The CDR3 is 16 residues long. J lost 5 bases, V lost 0 bases, and 3 bases had no gene match. The CDR3 reads CASSVEGQGETGELFF. Here the CDR3 DNA reads TGTGCCAGCAGCGTAGAGGGACAGGGGGAAACCGGGGAGCTGTTTTTT.

The DNA of the CDR3 is TGTGCCACCAGTAATCCCAGGGGCCAGGATATCTTTCAGTACTTC. Amino acids: CATSNPRGQDIFQYF. The chain combines TRBV24-1 with TRBJ2-4, with D possibly matching TRBD1 (6 bases). CDR3 length: 15 residues. Germline values: CDR1 KGHDR, CDR2 SFDVKD. The V gene lost 6 bases and the J gene lost 11 bases, with 22 bases spanning the gap.

In its sample, this clone was seen once. The chain uses TRBV6-6 and TRBJ1-6; the D is unclear. The CDR3 contains 13 residues. Between the trimmed V and J ends, which lost 6 bases and 8 bases, there was a span of 11 bases. Per germline, CDR1 MNHNY and CDR2 SVGAGI (reference sequence). CDR3 sequence: CASSGVGDSPLHF. DNA of the CDR3: TGTGCCAGCAGCGGGGTCGGGGATTCACCCCTCCACTTT.

A few counts support this clone. The V gene is TRBV7-2, the J gene TRBJ2-1, with 10 bases aligning to TRBD2. The germline CDR1 and CDR2 sequences are SGHTA and FQGNSA. The trim removed 1 base at V and 10 bases at J, leaving 1 base unmatched. This CDR3 comprises 13 residues. This chain's CDR3 is CASSLVLAGEQFF. CDR3 DNA sequence: TGTGCCAGCAGCTTAGTACTAGCGGGGGAGCAGTTCTTC.

The CDR3: CASRSGGFFGANVLTF. DNA for the CDR3: TGTGCTAGTCGAAGCGGGGGGTTCTTTGGGGCCAACGTCCTGACTTTC. V usage is TRBV12-5 and J usage is TRBJ2-6, with TRBD2 matching over 9 bases. CDR3 length: 16 amino acids. The germline CDR1 and CDR2 sequences are LGHNT and FRNRAP. J lost 3 bases, V lost 8 bases, and 8 bases had no gene match.

The chain has TRBV5-6 and TRBJ2-5, with 9 bases that match TRBD2. Germline V gives CDR1 SGHDT, CDR2 YYEEEE. The CDR3 consists of 14 residues. J lost 4 bases, V lost 5 bases, and 6 bases had no gene match. CDR3 sequence reads: CASSSRRGGETQYF. The CDR3 DNA is TGTGCCAGCAGTAGTAGGCGGGGGGGAGAGACCCAGTACTTC.

The J gene is TRBJ1-6, the V gene TRBV11-2; 8 bases fit TRBD1. CDR3 length: 14 residues. V trimming: 7 bases; J trimming: 3 bases; junction bases outside the gene matches: 2. CDR1 and CDR2 from the germline V gene are SGHAT and FQNNGV. This chain's CDR3 is CASTGQGYNSPLHF. The DNA of the CDR3 is TGTGCCAGCACTGGACAGGGCTATAATTCACCCCTCCACTTT.

The rearrangement joins TRBV19 to TRBJ1-1, with TRBD1 identical over 10 bases. Looked up from germline, CDR1 is LNHDA and CDR2 is SQIVND (reference sequence). V lost 5 bases, J lost 4 bases, and 10 bases stayed unmatched. The CDR3 is 16 residues long. The DNA of the CDR3 is TGTGCCAGTAGTCAGAGGGACAGGGGATGGAGCACTGAAGCTTTCTTT. It specifies CASSQRDRGWSTEAFF.

The rearrangement uses TRBV5-4 and TRBJ1-1; D is undetermined. The CDR3 is 12 residues long. Trimming took off 4 bases at V and 4 bases at J, with 8 bases between the two ends. CDR1 and CDR2 from the germline V gene are SGHNT and YYREEE (reference sequence). CDR3 sequence (DNA): TGTGCCAGCAGCCGTTGGAGCACTGAAGCTTTCTTT. It specifies CASSRWSTEAFF.

The J gene is TRBJ1-3, the V gene TRBV30, with a possible D match to TRBD1 (5 bases). The CDR3 covers 13 residues. V lost 5 bases to trimming and J lost 0 bases, with 8 bases between them. CDR1 and CDR2 (germline): GTSNPN, SVGIG (reference sequence). The CDR3 nucleotides are TGTGCCTGGCAGGGTAGCTCTGGAAACACCATATATTTT. Translation: CAWQGSSGNTIYF.